Listed below are T cell receptor beta chains from one sample, sequenced in a study of blood T cell repertoires in COVID-19. Some clones are missing from TCRdb's copy, which holds only in-frame ones; the method was immunoSEQ multiplex PCR. The data hold roughly 250,000 clones, with about 86% observed a single time. The sample was peripheral blood. All receptors come from a person aged 65-85 years with COVID-19, enrolled during active disease. CDR3s include the opening cysteine and the closing phenylalanine or tryptophan. D genes are given only for firm matches. Clone size is given for some rows only: seen once, a few or many times, or a class if the clone is expanded.

-	TRBD1	TRBV7-8	TRBJ2-7	CASSSSGTGSNRQYF	TGTGCCAGCAGCTCCTCCGGGACAGGGTCCAATCGGCAGTACTTC
-	-	TRBV19	TRBJ2-1	CASSMGLFPRNEQFF	TGTGCCAGTAGTATGGGACTCTTCCCCCGCAATGAGCAGTTCTTC
-	-	TRBV7-2	TRBJ1-6	CASSLAGPGNSPLHF	TGTGCCAGCAGCTTAGCAGGGCCGGGGAATTCACCCCTCCACTTT
-	TRBD1	TRBV28	TRBJ2-7	CASSLPQGAGIKYYEQYF	TGTGCCAGCAGTCTCCCCCAGGGGGCAGGCATAAAATACTACGAGCAGTACTTC
-	-	TRBV28	TRBJ1-2	CASSLLFGGSTNTF	TGTGCCAGCAGTTTATTGTTCGGGGGGAGTACCAACACCTTC
-	TRBD2	TRBV29-1	TRBJ2-7	CSAIVLAGGVYEQYF	TGCAGCGCCATAGTACTAGCGGGAGGCGTCTACGAGCAGTACTTC
-	-	TRBV19	TRBJ1-5	CASSISGISNQPQHF	TGTGCCAGTAGTATATCAGGGATAAGCAATCAGCCCCAGCATTTT
-	TRBD2	TRBV6-2/TRBV6-3	TRBJ2-1	CASSYPGTSEQFF	TGTGCCAGCAGTTACCCAGGGACTAGCGAGCAGTTCTTC
-	-	TRBV2	TRBJ2-7	CASNPTQGFEQYF	TGTGCCAGCAATCCCACCCAGGGTTTCGAGCAGTACTTC
-	-	TRBV6-2/TRBV6-3	TRBJ1-5	CASSYSLTGGQPQHF	TGTGCCAGCAGTTACTCGCTAACGGGAGGTCAGCCCCAGCATTTT
-	-	TRBV27	TRBJ1-6	CASRWGPLKSPLHF	TGTGCCAGCAGGTGGGGGCCCCTAAAGTCACCCCTCCACTTT
-	-	TRBV5-6	TRBJ1-2	CASSRDFLSIRRGAGYTF	TGTGCCAGCAGCCGGGATTTCCTTAGCATTAGACGGGGGGCTGGCTACACCTTC
-	TRBD1	TRBV27	TRBJ2-1	CASSLDRANEQFF	TGTGCCAGCAGTTTAGACAGGGCGAATGAGCAGTTCTTC
-	-	TRBV4-1	TRBJ1-1	CASSQRTLNTEAFF	TGCGCCAGCAGCCAAAGGACATTGAACACTGAAGCTTTCTTT
-	TRBD1	TRBV6-6	TRBJ2-7	CASIHGQGAYEQYF	TGTGCCAGCATCCATGGACAGGGAGCCTACGAGCAGTACTTC
-	-	TRBV5-1	TRBJ2-7	CASSPDPLGGSSTYEQYF	TGCGCCAGCAGCCCTGACCCGTTGGGGGGAAGTTCCACCTACGAGCAGTACTTC
-	-	TRBV2	TRBJ1-3	CASSERTAFSSGNTIYF	TGTGCCAGCAGTGAAAGGACAGCCTTTTCCTCTGGAAACACCATATATTTT
-	-	TRBV14	TRBJ2-7	CASSRVFLYRDIRSYEQYF	TGTGCCAGCAGCCGGGTCTTCCTGTACCGGGACATCCGCTCCTACGAGCAGTACTTC
-	-	TRBV7-9	TRBJ2-2	CASSLSGLKPTGELFF	TGTGCCAGCAGCTTAAGTGGCCTCAAACCCACCGGGGAGCTGTTTTTT
-	-	TRBV19	TRBJ2-7	CASSPRVGGYEQYF	TGTGCCAGTAGCCCGCGGGTCGGGGGATACGAGCAGTACTTC
-	-	TRBV27	TRBJ1-1	CASSKLTGNTEAFF	TGTGCCAGCAGTAAACTAACAGGGAACACTGAAGCTTTCTTT
-	TRBD2	TRBV28	TRBJ2-1	CASTIWRGGSNEQFF	TGTGCCAGCACCATCTGGCGGGGGGGTAGTAATGAGCAGTTCTTC
-	-	TRBV23-1	TRBJ2-7	CASSPRCYEQYF	TGCGCCAGCAGTCCACGGTGCTACGAGCAGTACTTC
many	TRBD2	TRBV28	TRBJ2-7	CASSLQWVAGYTYEQYF	TGTGCCAGCAGCCTCCAGTGGGTAGCGGGCTATACCTACGAGCAGTACTTC
-	TRBD2	TRBV12-3/TRBV12-4	TRBJ2-3	CASSLLAADTQYF	TGTGCCAGCAGTTTACTAGCGGCAGATACGCAGTATTTT
-	TRBD1	TRBV9	TRBJ1-2	CASSGGGTDRGSYGYTF	TGTGCCAGCAGCGGAGGGGGGACCGACAGGGGATCGTATGGCTACACCTTC
-	TRBD2	TRBV24-1	TRBJ2-1	CATSDLAGGPDNEQFF	TGTGCCACCAGTGATTTGGCGGGAGGGCCTGACAATGAGCAGTTCTTC
-	-	TRBV4-3	TRBJ1-6	CASSQDLFQPGSNSPLHF	TGCGCCAGCAGCCAAGATCTTTTTCAGCCTGGGAGTAATTCACCCCTCCACTTT
-	-	TRBV2	TRBJ1-6	CASKGLEGSPLHF	TGTGCCAGCAAGGGCCTGGAGGGTTCACCCCTCCACTTT
once	TRBD2	TRBV4-2	TRBJ2-5	CASSQRLAGGGETQYF	TGTGCCAGCAGCCAAAGACTAGCGGGGGGTGGGGAGACCCAGTACTTC
-	-	TRBV7-9	TRBJ2-7	CASSTTETYEQYF	TGTGCCAGCAGCACGACTGAGACCTACGAGCAGTACTTC
-	TRBD2	TRBV9	TRBJ2-7	CASSAGLTPYEQYF	TGTGCCAGCAGCGCGGGACTAACGCCCTACGAGCAGTACTTC
few	-	TRBV28	TRBJ2-7	CASSSPLRRQGRVREQYF	TGTGCCAGCAGTTCCCCTCTCAGGCGGCAGGGAAGGGTGCGCGAGCAGTACTTC
-	-	TRBV18	TRBJ1-5	CASSLGRAGQPQHF	TGTGCCAGCTCACTAGGGCGGGCAGGCCAGCCCCAGCATTTT
-	TRBD1	TRBV9	TRBJ2-7	CASSVGADRSSYEQYF	TGTGCCAGCAGCGTAGGGGCGGACAGGAGCTCCTACGAGCAGTACTTC
-	-	TRBV3-1/TRBV3-2	TRBJ1-5	CASSQGGSPWPQHF	TGTGCCAGCAGCCAAGGGGGCAGCCCGTGGCCCCAGCATTTT
-	-	TRBV12-3/TRBV12-4	TRBJ1-2	CASRSSSYGYTF	TGTGCCAGCAGATCCAGTTCCTATGGCTACACCTTC
-	-	TRBV28	TRBJ1-5	CASGDTRDFQPQHF	TGTGCCAGCGGAGATACCAGGGATTTCCAGCCCCAGCATTTT
-	-	TRBV7-3	TRBJ2-3	CASSLGGPSTDTQYF	TGTGCCAGCAGCTTAGGAGGCCCTAGCACAGATACGCAGTATTTT
-	-	TRBV10-1	TRBJ2-1	CASSESAPDHSYNEQFF	TGCGCCAGCAGTGAGTCAGCGCCGGATCACTCCTACAATGAGCAGTTCTTC
-	-	TRBV7-8	TRBJ1-4	CASSLSGINNEKLFF	TGTGCCAGCAGCTTAAGCGGCATTAACAATGAAAAACTGTTTTTT
-	TRBD1	TRBV6-5	TRBJ2-2	CASRGTGKGELFF	TGTGCCAGCAGGGGGACAGGGAAAGGGGAGCTGTTTTTT
-	TRBD1	TRBV4-1	TRBJ2-6	CASSAGTGSSGANVLTF	TGCGCCAGCAGCGCGGGGACAGGCAGCTCTGGGGCCAACGTCCTGACTTTC
few	TRBD2	TRBV27	TRBJ2-7	CASRPGTSGVEQYF	TGTGCCAGCAGACCCGGGACTAGCGGCGTCGAGCAGTACTTC
-	-	TRBV4-1	TRBJ2-7	CASSQSERVHYEQYF	TGCGCCAGCAGCCAAAGCGAGAGGGTCCACTACGAGCAGTACTTC
-	-	TRBV19	TRBJ2-2	CASSRVSGELFF	TGTGCCAGTAGTAGAGTATCTGGGGAGCTGTTTTTT
-	-	TRBV21-1	TRBJ1-1	CASSNPDRGGTEAFF	TGTGCCAGCAGCAACCCAGACAGGGGCGGCACTGAAGCTTTCTTT
-	-	TRBV24-1	TRBJ2-3	CATSESGDSTDTQYF	TGTGCCACCAGTGAATCAGGGGACAGCACAGATACGCAGTATTTT
-	TRBD1	TRBV27	TRBJ1-5	CASSSGRGLGQPQHF	TGTGCCAGCAGTTCGGGCAGGGGGCTCGGACAGCCCCAGCATTTT
-	TRBD1	TRBV5-5	TRBJ1-1	CASSPGGATEAFF	TGTGCCAGCAGTCCAGGGGGCGCGACTGAAGCTTTCTTT
-	-	TRBV6-2/TRBV6-3	TRBJ1-1	CASSFKIGRTEAFF	TGTGCCAGCAGTTTCAAAATCGGTCGCACTGAAGCTTTCTTT
-	TRBD1	TRBV27	TRBJ2-1	CAGKGQGVEGGEFF	TGTGCCGGGAAGGGACAGGGTGTCGAGGGCGGTGAGTTCTTC
-	-	TRBV9	TRBJ1-4	CASSVSPGGRGDEKLFF	TGTGCCAGCAGCGTCTCACCCGGGGGACGGGGAGATGAAAAACTGTTTTTT
-	-	TRBV15	TRBJ1-1	CATSRDLAGIGTEAFF	TGTGCCACCAGCAGAGATCTGGCAGGAATTGGGACTGAAGCTTTCTTT
-	TRBD2	TRBV4-1	TRBJ2-2	CASSVSGTSGGAATGELFF	TGCGCCAGCAGCGTATCCGGGACTAGCGGGGGAGCAGCCACCGGGGAGCTGTTTTTT
-	TRBD1	TRBV3-1/TRBV3-2	TRBJ2-6	CASSQHPGQSSGANVLTF	TGTGCCAGCAGCCAACATCCGGGACAGAGCTCTGGGGCCAACGTCCTGACTTTC
once	-	TRBV10-3	TRBJ1-2	CAISESTGAAAYGYTF	TGTGCCATCAGTGAGTCGACTGGCGCAGCCGCCTATGGCTACACCTTC